This T cell receptor (beta chain) was identified in a study of blood T cell repertoires in COVID-19 (TCRdb year 2020). A note on the overall study: The collaborator samples originated in the United States, Italy and Spain and spanned the acute and convalescent phases of COVID-19. Nearly every sample came with metadata listing a de-identified subject ID, COVID-19 status, age in years and sex. A freely available public database, intended as a resource for researchers studying the immune response to SARS-CoV-2, is where the repertoires were released. HLA class I and class II types, where available, came from metadata supplied by the sample provider rather than from assay-based typing. The dataset comprised deeply sampled blood TCRbeta repertoires from subjects exposed to, actively infected with, or recovered from COVID-19. Samples were obtained from the ongoing ImmuneRACE study (first 160 participants) and from over 1,000 subjects provided by 6 global collaborators. The material from the prospective study consisted of cDNA or gDNA derived from T cells, B-cell-depleted T cells, or PBMCs.

Remarks on this clone: It lacks a known antigen. No much larger clonotype is one base removed from it; base qualities were not supplied.

Based on the germline V gene (reference sequence), the CDR1 and CDR2 sequences are MNHEY and SMNVEV. V is pruned by 6 bases and J by 6 bases, leaving 9 bases of the junction without a gene match. The CDR3 starts with the cysteine, ends with the phenylalanine, and has 15 residues. Only CDR3 DNA remains: 45 bases, in frame from the first base. TCRbeta CDR3 regions were amplified from genomic DNA by means of the immunoSEQ Assay, a bias-controlled multiplex PCR. On the study's bioinformatics: The number of nucleated cells in each sample was estimated from the amplification of reference gene primers within the assay. To quantify the absolute abundance of each unique TCRbeta CDR3 rearrangement, sequence reads were collapsed and filtered. For each sample, productive Simpson clonality was calculated as the square root of Simpson's diversity index across productive rearrangements. Imported from immuneACCESS, the table was reduced by TCRdb to in-frame sequences with V and J called. These copies leave out some clones; in studies compared against another copy, an unresolved V gene accounts for under half, and the cause of the remainder is not known. The D gene and trimming were derived from the DNA, and the V and J assignments and clone size from that table. This sample is represented by about 430,000 clones; 88% of them were singletons. Approximately 1.5% of the sample is taken by the ten largest.

Participants in the prospective study were enrolled through a virtual design, were aged roughly 18 to 95 years, and lived in roughly 24 United States geographic areas. In the prospective study, cohorts were assigned on the basis of participant-reported clinical history obtained from a screening survey and a study questionnaire. Exposed participants had been in contact, within 2 weeks of entering the study, with a person who had a PCR-confirmed or clinician-diagnosed case of COVID-19. Mobile phlebotomists in the prospective study collected whole blood, serum and a nasopharyngeal or oropharyngeal swab from every participant. Prospective study participants could optionally give additional blood draws and questionnaires over an approximately two-month period. Before DNA extraction, blood samples from the prospective study were shipped at room temperature or frozen. Broader findings and caveats from the paper: The quantity of clinical and demographic metadata differed by source and by participant and was supplied without curation.

Source material: PBMCs or T cells enriched from blood (not recorded which). The rearranged segments are TRBV27 and TRBJ2-2, and 8 junction bases match TRBD2. The TCR originated in a woman aged 18-35 years who had been exposed to COVID-19. The CDR3 in this case is CASSRGGRNSGELFF. The nucleotides read TGTGCCAGCAGCCGGGGGGGCCGCAATTCCGGGGAGCTGTTTTTT.